The clone carrying this T cell receptor (beta chain) occurred a few times. Its target is not known. RNA transcripts provided the source from which TCR beta CDR3 regions were amplified. The HTBI primer set drove a first-round RT-PCR of the TCR CDR3. TCRdb re-derived calls from the multiplex PCR reads in MiXCR, one entry per CDR3 protein. The sample carries a few hundred thousand distinct CDR3 sequences, less than 20% recorded once. The sample comes from a study of T cells in Graves' hyperthyroidism and ophthalmopathy. Study-wide points: Onset of ophthalmopathy came a median approximately 6.9 months after the model predicted it.

Germline loops: CDR1 PRHDT, CDR2 FYEKMQ (reference sequence). The CDR3 contains 15 residues. The junction had 5 bases not matched to a gene; V was cut back by 4 bases and J by 3 bases. V and J are TRBV13 and TRBJ1-4; 7 positions agree with TRBD1. Sequenced material: blood. This receptor was obtained from a woman aged 25 to 45 with Graves' hyperthyroidism. This CDR3 reads CASSSPGQPNEKLFF. CDR3 DNA: TGTGCCAGCAGCTCACCGGGACAGCCTAATGAAAAACTGTTTTTT.